These 26 T cell receptor beta chains came from one sample sequenced in a study of human T cells and chemical hapten exposure. TCRdb processed the RACE reads anew with MiXCR; each CDR3 protein has one entry. The table records 80,000 or so distinct CDR3 sequences, roughly a tenth of them present only once. Indicated time point: patch test 1, 2 weeks after DPC sensitization. Treatment reported: therapeutic diphenylcyclopropenone sensitization with weekly scalp DPC. The material was whole blood, obtained in connection with sensitization to the hapten diphenylcyclopropenone (DPC). These receptors all come from a woman in her forties or fifties with alopecia areata. Some clones in this sample may be carry-over from other donors' samples.

The table lists this clonotype with many counts. The gene calls are TRBV12-3 or TRBV12-4 and TRBJ1-2; D is unresolved. The CDR3 runs 15 residues. Trimming removed 5 bases from V and 0 bases from J, with 13 bases in between. The CDR3 reads CASSPDGLTNYGYTF. CDR3 in DNA: TGTGCCAGCAGTCCCGACGGGTTAACTAACTATGGCTACACCTTC.

This clonotype came up a few times. The V and J genes are TRBV3-1 and TRBJ2-5, with 9 bases aligning to TRBD2. V lost 4 bases, J lost 6 bases, and 6 bases stayed unmatched. The CDR3 has 14 residues. CDR1 is LGHDT, CDR2 YNNKEL, per germline (reference sequence). The CDR3 DNA sequence: TGTGCCAGCAGCCTTCCTAGCGGGACCCAGACCCAGTACTTC. Translating it yields CASSLPSGTQTQYF.

This clonotype occurred a few times. This rearrangement joins TRBV10-2 to TRBJ1-4; TRBD1 is a possible D gene (5 bases). The CDR3 spans 15 residues. V was clipped by 5 bases and J by 0 bases, with 10 bases between them. In germline, CDR1 is WSHSY, CDR2 SAAADI. Here the CDR3 reads CASSPGPATNEKLFF. The CDR3 DNA reads TGCGCCAGCAGTCCGGGACCTGCAACTAATGAAAAACTGTTTTTT.

This clonotype was picked up many times. The CDR3 DNA sequence: TGCGCCAGCAGCCAAGGCCGACAGGAATTAGCTAACTATGGCTACACCTTC. This translates into CASSQGRQELANYGYTF. This sequence joins TRBV4-1 and TRBJ1-2, with a possible D match to TRBD1 (6 bases). The V gene lost 1 base and the J gene lost 0 bases, with 15 bases spanning the gap. CDR1 is MGHRA and CDR2 is YSYEKL in the germline V gene. This CDR3 region has 17 residues.

The genes are TRBV6-2 or TRBV6-3 and TRBJ2-5; D not resolved. Trimming took 6 bases from V and 1 from J, leaving 9 bases between them. This CDR3 region has 13 residues. Per the germline V gene, CDR1 is MNHEY and CDR2 is SVGEGT. The CDR3, as DNA: TGTGCCAGCAGAAACCCCCCCCAAGAGACCCAGTACTTC. Residues: CASRNPPQETQYF.

Many counts were recorded for this clonotype. The chain uses TRBV20-1 and TRBJ1-5, with 12 bases identical to TRBD1. V lost 0 bases, J lost 6 bases, and 3 bases stayed unmatched. Per germline, CDR1 DFQATT and CDR2 SNEGSKA (reference sequence). The CDR3 is 15 residues long. CDR3 DNA sequence: TGCAGTGCTAGAGAGGGACAGGGGGCTTCTCAGCCCCAGCATTTT. Translation gives CSAREGQGASQPQHF.

This clonotype was seen ten or more times. The gene calls are TRBV28 and TRBJ2-5; D possibly uses TRBD1 or TRBD2 (5 bases each). Trimming removed 6 bases at V and 4 bases at J, with 21 bases between. Germline V gene sequence: CDR1 MDHEN, CDR2 SYDVKM. The CDR3 runs 16 residues. CDR3 coding DNA: TGTGCCAGCAGGCCCTCTAGGTCACCGAGGGGAGAGACCCAGTACTTC. Protein sequence: CASRPSRSPRGETQYF.

The table lists this clonotype with a count of one. The chain is built from TRBV28 and TRBJ2-3; D gene unclear. Germline V gene data show CDR1 as MDHEN and CDR2 as SYDVKM. CDR3 size: 15 residues. V was clipped by 3 bases and J by 2 bases, with 12 bases between them. CDR3 amino acids: CASSFLQSSTDTQYF. Written as DNA, the CDR3 is TGTGCCAGCAGTTTTTTGCAGTCCTCCACAGATACGCAGTATTTT.

The chain is built from TRBV14 and TRBJ1-1, with D perhaps TRBD1 (5 bases). Germline V gene data show CDR1 as SGHDN and CDR2 as FVKESK. CDR3 length: 14 amino acids. The V end lost 1 base, the J end lost 4 bases, and 10 bases lay between the germline ends. The chain's CDR3 is CASSQVGAGTEAFF. The DNA of the CDR3 is TGTGCCAGCAGCCAAGTCGGGGCTGGCACTGAAGCTTTCTTT. Full variable domain (remainder filled in from reference TRBV14 and TRBJ1-1): EAGVTQFPSHSVIEKGQTVTLRCDPISGHDNLYWYRRVMGKEIKFLLHFVKESKQDESGMPNNRFLAERTGGTYSTLKVQPAELEDSGVYFCASSQVGAGTEAFFGQGTRLTVV.

This clonotype has at least ten counts. The CDR3, as DNA: TGTGCCAGCAAGTCTACAGGGGCCAATGAGCAGTTCTTC. It encodes CASKSTGANEQFF. The rearrangement uses TRBV2 and TRBJ2-1; 7 positions agree with TRBD1. Germline loops: CDR1 SNHLY, CDR2 FYNNEI. The CDR3 runs to 13 residues. V shed 7 bases and J 6 bases; nucleotides not matched to a gene: 6.

This clonotype was seen at least ten times. The V call is TRBV18, the J call TRBJ1-1; maybe TRBD1 (6 bases). Germline CDR1 and CDR2: KGHSH and LQKENI. V lost 3 bases to trimming and J lost 4 bases, with 24 bases between them. CDR3 length: 18 amino acids. This CDR3 reads CASSPYTGRGRLGTEAFF. The DNA for the CDR3 is TGTGCCAGCTCACCCTATACCGGCAGGGGCCGTTTGGGCACTGAAGCTTTCTTT.

The rearrangement links TRBV28 to TRBJ2-2; 9 bases are a match to TRBD1. Germline V gene data show CDR1 as MDHEN and CDR2 as SYDVKM. The CDR3 length is 16 residues. The J segment lost 6 bases and the V segment lost 6 bases, leaving 11 bases of the junction unmatched. CDR3 DNA sequence: TGTGCCAGCAGACCAGACAGGGGGTCGGCGGCCGGGGAGCTGTTTTTT. Translation: CASRPDRGSAAGELFF.

This clonotype appeared many times. J is TRBJ2-3 and V is TRBV3-1; 7 positions agree with TRBD2. Trimming cost V 1 base and J 6 bases; bases outside gene matches: 10. CDR1 and CDR2 from the germline V gene are LGHDT and YNNKEL (reference sequence). This CDR3 spans 16 amino acids. CDR3 DNA sequence: TGTGCCAGCAGCCAAGGTCTCGGGGACTACCGGGATACGCAGTATTTT. This sequence encodes CASSQGLGDYRDTQYF.

Ten or more counts support this clonotype. This chain connects TRBV7-9 to TRBJ1-1; D remains unclear. CDR3 length: 15 residues. Germline CDR1 is SEHNR and CDR2 is FQNEAQ (reference sequence). V lost 0 bases to trimming and J lost 1 base, with 9 bases between them. The CDR3 loop is CASSLAQIKNTEAFF. In DNA form, the CDR3 reads TGTGCCAGCAGCTTAGCACAGATAAAGAACACTGAAGCTTTCTTT.

This clonotype was observed a few times. The chain joins TRBV29-1 to TRBJ2-3, with TRBD2 matching over 14 bases. Per the germline V gene, CDR1 is SQVTM and CDR2 is ANQGSEA. The J segment lost 8 bases and the V segment lost 6 bases, leaving 7 bases of the junction unmatched. The length of the CDR3 is 14 residues. The DNA of the CDR3 is TGCAGCGTCGCCCCGGGACTAGCGGGAGTTACGCAGTATTTT. This encodes CSVAPGLAGVTQYF.

In its sample, this clonotype was seen many times. The gene calls are TRBV20-1 and TRBJ2-7; no clear D. CDR3 size: 12 residues. Germline V CDR1 and CDR2: DFQATT, SNEGSKA (reference sequence). V lost 3 bases and J 0 bases, leaving 6 bases between the germline ends. Here the CDR3 reads CSARYSSYEQYF. CDR3 nucleotide sequence: TGCAGTGCTAGGTACAGCTCCTACGAGCAGTACTTC.

V gene TRBV27 combines with J gene TRBJ2-2; maybe TRBD2 (5 bases). This CDR3 is 14 amino acids long. V was trimmed by 5 bases and J by 7 bases, leaving 14 bases between them. Germline V lookup: CDR1 MNHEY, CDR2 SMNVEV (reference sequence). CDR3 protein: CASSTRASSGELFF. CDR3 coding DNA: TGTGCCAGCAGTACTCGGGCTAGCAGCGGGGAGCTGTTTTTT.

Comment on this clonotype: Sequence at one end of the junction differs from germline and may be a read error. The chain uses TRBV29-1 and TRBJ1-2; D unclear. Germline CDR1 and CDR2: SQVTM and ANQGSEA. The CDR3 length is 10 residues. CDR3 region: CSVESGGPFF. For the CDR3, the DNA is TGCAGCGTTGAATCTGGTGGACCCTTCTTC.

There are many counts of this clonotype. The genes are TRBV14 and TRBJ2-2; no clear D. Deletions cut 4 bases from V and 3 bases from J, with 15 bases between. CDR1 SGHDN and CDR2 FVKESK come from the germline V gene. The CDR3 runs 16 residues. CDR3 amino acids: CASSPTSGMDTGELFF. DNA of the CDR3: TGTGCCAGCAGCCCCACATCTGGTATGGACACCGGGGAGCTGTTTTTT.

This clonotype was recorded a few times. The chain is built from TRBV6-5 and TRBJ2-5; D remains unclear. The germline CDR1 and CDR2 sequences are MNHEY and SVGAGI. The ends were cut back, 4 bases at V and 7 bases at J, with 7 bases in the middle. The CDR3 sequence is 11 residues long. The CDR3 sequence is CASSWAGTQYF. CDR3 coding DNA: TGTGCCAGCAGTTGGGCCGGGACCCAGTACTTC.

The chain has TRBV12-3 or TRBV12-4 and TRBJ1-4; D not resolved. V was shortened by 7 bases and J by 6 bases, with 18 bases between the two germline ends. The CDR3 length is 15 residues. CDR3 region: CASTGSGRSYEKLFF. The DNA for the CDR3 is TGTGCCAGCACCGGGTCGGGCAGATCGTATGAAAAACTGTTTTTT.

This clonotype has just one count. The gene calls are TRBV11-2 and TRBJ1-1; D ambiguous. The germline V gene encodes CDR1 SGHAT and CDR2 FQNNGV. Trimming shortened V by 5 bases and J by 4 bases, and 14 bases separated the two germline ends. This CDR3 is 14 amino acids long. CDR3 region: CASSPPTKGTEAFF. CDR3 sequence (DNA): TGTGCCAGCAGCCCACCCACAAAGGGCACTGAAGCTTTCTTT.

By sample share, this clonotype is medium-sized (0.01 to 0.1%). The chain has TRBV6-2 or TRBV6-3 and TRBJ2-6; TRBD1 is a possible D gene (6 bases). Germline V gene lookup returns CDR1 MNHEY and CDR2 SVGEGT. CDR3 length: 14 residues. Trimming took off 8 bases at V and 2 bases at J, with 10 bases between the two ends. The chain's CDR3 is CASAYRAGANVLTF. CDR3 bases: TGTGCCAGCGCATACAGGGCTGGGGCCAACGTCCTGACTTTC.

This chain links TRBV12-3 or TRBV12-4 with TRBJ2-3; D remains ambiguous. The CDR3 has 15 amino acids. Trimming cost V 6 bases and J 0 bases, with 13 bases left between them. CDR3 sequence: CASSQKQSSTDTQYF. Here the CDR3 DNA reads TGTGCCAGCAGCCAAAAACAGAGCAGCACAGATACGCAGTATTTT.

This clonotype has at least ten counts. This chain uses TRBV11-2 with TRBJ2-2, with D perhaps matching TRBD1 or TRBD2 (5 bases each). Germline values: CDR1 SGHAT, CDR2 FQNNGV. Trimming took off 5 bases at V and 9 bases at J, with 10 bases between the two ends. The CDR3 sequence is 12 residues long. The CDR3 spells CASSGGRRELFF. In DNA form, the CDR3 reads TGTGCCAGCAGCGGGGGACGGCGGGAGCTGTTTTTT.

This clonotype was seen at least ten times. This chain uses TRBV2 with TRBJ1-4; perhaps TRBD1 as D (6 bases). CDR3 length equals 14 residues. Trimming removed 10 bases at V and 4 bases at J, with 16 bases between. Germline V lookup: CDR1 SNHLY, CDR2 FYNNEI. The CDR3 nucleotides are TGTGCCAACCGTCCGGACAGTCGTAATGAAAAACTGTTTTTT. Its protein product is CANRPDSRNEKLFF. Full variable domain (outside the CDR3, taken from reference TRBV2 and TRBJ1-4): EPEVTQTPSHQVTQMGQEVILRCVPISNHLYFYWYRQILGQKVEFLVSFYNNEISEKSEIFDDQFSVERPDGSNFTLKIRSTKLEDSAMYFCANRPDSRNEKLFFGSGTQLSVL.